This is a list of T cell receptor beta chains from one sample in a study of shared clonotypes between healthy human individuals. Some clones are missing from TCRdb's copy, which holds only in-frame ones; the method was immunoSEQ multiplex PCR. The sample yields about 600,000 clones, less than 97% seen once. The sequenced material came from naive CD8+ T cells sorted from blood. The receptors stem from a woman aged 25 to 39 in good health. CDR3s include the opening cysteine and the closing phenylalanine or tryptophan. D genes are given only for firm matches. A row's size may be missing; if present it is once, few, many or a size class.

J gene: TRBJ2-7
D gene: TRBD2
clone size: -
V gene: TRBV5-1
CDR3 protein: CASSLFVAGGPISYEQYF
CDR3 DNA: TGCGCCAGCAGCTTGTTTGTGGCGGGAGGGCCAATTTCTTACGAGCAGTACTTC

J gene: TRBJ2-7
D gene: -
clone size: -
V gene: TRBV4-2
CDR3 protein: CASSQDGQTYEQYF
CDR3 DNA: TGTGCCAGCAGCCAAGACGGGCAGACCTACGAGCAGTACTTC

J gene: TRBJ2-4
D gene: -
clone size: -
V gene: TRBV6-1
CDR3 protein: CASNTPLESDIQYF
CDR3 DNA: TGTGCCAGCAACACACCACTCGAGAGTGACATTCAGTACTTC

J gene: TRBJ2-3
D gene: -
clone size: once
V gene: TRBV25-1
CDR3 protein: CASSDHHPTDTQYF
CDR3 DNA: TGTGCCAGCAGTGACCACCACCCAACAGATACGCAGTATTTT

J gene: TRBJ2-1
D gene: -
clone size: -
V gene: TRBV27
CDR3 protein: CASSFELPHNEQFF
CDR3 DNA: TGTGCCAGCAGTTTCGAGTTGCCCCACAATGAGCAGTTCTTC

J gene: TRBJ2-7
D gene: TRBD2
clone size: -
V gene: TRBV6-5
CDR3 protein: CASSIRGGLAYEQYF
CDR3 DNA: TGTGCCAGCAGCATCCGCGGGGGACTAGCCTACGAGCAGTACTTC

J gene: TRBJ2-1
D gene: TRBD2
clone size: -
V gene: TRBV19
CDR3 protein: CASSIDLAGEVYDEQFF
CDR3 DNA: TGTGCCAGTAGTATAGATCTCGCGGGAGAAGTCTATGATGAGCAGTTCTTC

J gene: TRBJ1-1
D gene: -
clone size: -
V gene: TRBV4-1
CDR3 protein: CASSQELGPGPNTEAFF
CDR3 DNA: TGCGCCAGCAGCCAAGAACTCGGCCCGGGTCCGAACACTGAAGCTTTCTTT

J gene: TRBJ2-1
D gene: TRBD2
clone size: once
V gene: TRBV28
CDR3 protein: CASSFLTSGPYNEQFF
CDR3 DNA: TGTGCCAGCAGTTTCCTGACTAGCGGACCATACAATGAGCAGTTCTTC

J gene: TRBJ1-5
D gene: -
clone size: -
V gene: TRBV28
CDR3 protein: CASSFTARNQPQHF
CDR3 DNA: TGTGCCAGCAGTTTCACGGCAAGGAATCAGCCCCAGCATTTT

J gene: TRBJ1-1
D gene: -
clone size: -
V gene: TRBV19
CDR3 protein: CASNPGTFTTEAFF
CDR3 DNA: TGTGCCAGTAACCCCGGGACGTTCACCACTGAAGCTTTCTTT

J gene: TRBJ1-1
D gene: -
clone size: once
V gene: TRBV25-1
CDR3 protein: CASSDSPGSNTEAFF
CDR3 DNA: TGTGCCAGCAGTGACTCGCCAGGATCGAACACTGAAGCTTTCTTT

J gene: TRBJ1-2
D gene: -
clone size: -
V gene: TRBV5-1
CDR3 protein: CASSPRDGANYGYTF
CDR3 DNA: TGCGCCAGCAGCCCCCGGGACGGAGCTAACTATGGCTACACCTTC

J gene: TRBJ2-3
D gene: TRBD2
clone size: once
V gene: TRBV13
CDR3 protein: CASSPMALAGYTDTQYF
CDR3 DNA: TGTGCCAGCAGCCCAATGGCACTAGCGGGATACACAGATACGCAGTATTTT

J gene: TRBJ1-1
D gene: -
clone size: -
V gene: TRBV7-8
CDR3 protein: CASSLGGPEAFF
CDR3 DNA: TGTGCCAGCAGCTTAGGAGGACCTGAAGCTTTCTTT

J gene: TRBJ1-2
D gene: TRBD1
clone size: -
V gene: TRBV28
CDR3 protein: CASSLTGTASYGYTF
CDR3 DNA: TGTGCCAGCAGCCTGACAGGGACGGCCTCCTATGGCTACACCTTC

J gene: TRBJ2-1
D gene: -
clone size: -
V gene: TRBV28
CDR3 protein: CASRLAERRGLYNEQFF
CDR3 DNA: TGTGCCAGCAGACTCGCTGAGCGGCGGGGCCTCTACAATGAGCAGTTCTTC

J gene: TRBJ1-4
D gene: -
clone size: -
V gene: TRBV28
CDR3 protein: CASSSSGPVVGYEKLFF
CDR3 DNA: TGTGCCAGCAGTTCCTCGGGGCCGGTAGTGGGGTATGAAAAACTGTTTTTT

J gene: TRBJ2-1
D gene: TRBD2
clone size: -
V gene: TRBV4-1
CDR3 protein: CASSRTIAGGYNEQFF
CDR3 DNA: TGCGCCAGCAGCCGCACAATAGCGGGAGGATACAATGAGCAGTTCTTC

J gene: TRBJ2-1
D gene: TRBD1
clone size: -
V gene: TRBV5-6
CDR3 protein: CASSPDRGPSYNEQFF
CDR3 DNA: TGTGCCAGCAGCCCCGACAGGGGCCCATCCTACAATGAGCAGTTCTTC

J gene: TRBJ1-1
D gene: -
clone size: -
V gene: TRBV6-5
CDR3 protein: CASSYGGTPEAFF
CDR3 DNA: TGTGCCAGCAGTTACGGCGGAACCCCTGAAGCTTTCTTT

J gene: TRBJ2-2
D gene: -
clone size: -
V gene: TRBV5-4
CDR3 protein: CASSLGQNTGELFF
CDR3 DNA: TGTGCCAGCAGCTTGGGACAGAACACCGGGGAGCTGTTTTTT

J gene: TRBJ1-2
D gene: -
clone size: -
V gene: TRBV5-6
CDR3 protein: CASSLDGGLHGYTF
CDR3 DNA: TGTGCCAGCAGCTTGGATGGAGGGTTGCATGGCTACACCTTC

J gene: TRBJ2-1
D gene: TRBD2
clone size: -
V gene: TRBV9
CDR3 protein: CASSEGLADYNEQFF
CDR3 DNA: TGTGCCAGCAGCGAGGGACTAGCGGATTACAATGAGCAGTTCTTC

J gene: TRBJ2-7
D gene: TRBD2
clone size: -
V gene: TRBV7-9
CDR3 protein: CASSDGTSGNWDPYEQYF
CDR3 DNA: TGTGCCAGCAGTGATGGGACTAGCGGGAATTGGGACCCCTACGAGCAGTACTTC

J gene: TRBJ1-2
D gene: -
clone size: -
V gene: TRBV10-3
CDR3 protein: CATTTATNYGYTF
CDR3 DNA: TGTGCCACTACGACGGCTACTAACTATGGCTACACCTTC

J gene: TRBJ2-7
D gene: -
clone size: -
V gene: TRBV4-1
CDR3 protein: CASSPSWAGDYYEQYF
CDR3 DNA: TGCGCCAGCAGCCCCTCGTGGGCAGGGGATTACTACGAGCAGTACTTC

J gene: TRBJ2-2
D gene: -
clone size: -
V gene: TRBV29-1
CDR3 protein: CSSLRENTGELFF
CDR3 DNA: TGCAGCTCCCTTAGGGAGAACACCGGGGAGCTGTTTTTT

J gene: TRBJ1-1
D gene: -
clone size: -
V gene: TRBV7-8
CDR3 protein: CASSLGYEGTEAFF
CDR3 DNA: TGTGCCAGCAGCTTAGGATATGAGGGAACTGAAGCTTTCTTT

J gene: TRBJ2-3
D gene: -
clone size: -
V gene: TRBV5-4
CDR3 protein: CASSSKMEGPHTDTQYF
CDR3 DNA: TGTGCCAGCAGTTCCAAAATGGAGGGGCCCCACACAGATACGCAGTATTTT

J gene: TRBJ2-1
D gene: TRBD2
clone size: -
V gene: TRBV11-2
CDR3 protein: CASSPSGTEQFF
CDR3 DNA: TGTGCCAGCAGCCCAAGCGGGACTGAGCAGTTCTTC

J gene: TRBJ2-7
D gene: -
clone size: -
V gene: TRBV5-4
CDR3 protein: CASSSGPPRDPFSDEQYF
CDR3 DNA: TGTGCCAGCAGCTCAGGACCACCTCGGGACCCATTTAGCGACGAGCAGTACTTC

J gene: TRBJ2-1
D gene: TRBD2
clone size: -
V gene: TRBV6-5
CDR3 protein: CASSLAGGPEQFF
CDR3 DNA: TGTGCCAGCAGCCTAGCGGGAGGCCCTGAGCAGTTCTTC

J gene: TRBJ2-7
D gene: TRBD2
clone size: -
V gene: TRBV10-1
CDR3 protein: CASSPPGLATYEQYF
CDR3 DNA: TGCGCCAGCAGCCCCCCGGGACTAGCGACCTACGAGCAGTACTTC

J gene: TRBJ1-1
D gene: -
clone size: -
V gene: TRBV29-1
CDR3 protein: CSVRTDAGTEAFF
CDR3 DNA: TGCAGCGTCAGGACGGACGCGGGGACTGAAGCTTTCTTT

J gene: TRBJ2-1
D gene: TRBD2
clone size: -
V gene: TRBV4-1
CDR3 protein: CASSQGWGLANEQFF
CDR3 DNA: TGCGCCAGCAGCCAAGGGTGGGGACTAGCAAATGAGCAGTTCTTC

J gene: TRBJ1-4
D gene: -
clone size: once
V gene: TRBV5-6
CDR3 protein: CASSVRGSSNEKLFF
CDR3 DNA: TGTGCCAGCAGCGTGAGGGGGAGCTCTAATGAAAAACTGTTTTTT

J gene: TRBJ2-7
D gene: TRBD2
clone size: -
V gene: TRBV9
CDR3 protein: CASSPGTSGTHEQYF
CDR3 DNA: TGTGCCAGCAGCCCAGGGACTAGCGGGACCCACGAGCAGTACTTC

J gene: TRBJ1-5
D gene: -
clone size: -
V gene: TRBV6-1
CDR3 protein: CASSEAAGGASNQPQHF
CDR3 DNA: TGTGCCAGCAGTGAAGCTGCGGGGGGGGCTAGCAATCAGCCCCAGCATTTT

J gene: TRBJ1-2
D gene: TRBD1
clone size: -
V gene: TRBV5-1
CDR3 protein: CASGKQGTNYGYTF
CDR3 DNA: TGCGCCAGCGGAAAACAGGGGACAAACTATGGCTACACCTTC

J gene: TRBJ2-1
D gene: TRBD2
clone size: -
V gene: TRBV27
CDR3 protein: CASTGGYNEQFF
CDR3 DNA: TGTGCCAGCACGGGGGGGTACAATGAGCAGTTCTTC

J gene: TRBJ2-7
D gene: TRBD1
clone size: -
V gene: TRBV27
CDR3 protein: CASSFSTGDSAYEQYF
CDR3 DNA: TGTGCCAGCAGTTTCTCTACAGGGGACAGCGCCTACGAGCAGTACTTC

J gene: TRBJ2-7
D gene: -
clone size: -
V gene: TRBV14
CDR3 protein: CASSPGPTYEQYF
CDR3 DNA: TGTGCCAGCAGCCCCGGACCGACCTACGAGCAGTACTTC

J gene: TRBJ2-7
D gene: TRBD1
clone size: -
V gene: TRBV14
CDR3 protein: CASSQDSTGLFSYEQYF
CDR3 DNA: TGTGCCAGCAGCCAAGATTCGACAGGGCTATTCTCCTACGAGCAGTACTTC

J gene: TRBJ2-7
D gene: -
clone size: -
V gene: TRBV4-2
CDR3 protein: CASSEDHEQYF
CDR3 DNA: TGTGCCAGCAGCGAAGACCACGAGCAGTACTTC

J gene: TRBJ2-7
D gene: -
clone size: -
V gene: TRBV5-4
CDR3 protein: CASSSMAREQYF
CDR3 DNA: TGTGCCAGCAGCTCCATGGCCAGAGAGCAGTACTTC

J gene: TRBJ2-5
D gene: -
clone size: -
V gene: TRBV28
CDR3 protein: CASQGAGETQYF
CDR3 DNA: TGTGCCAGCCAGGGCGCAGGGGAGACCCAGTACTTC

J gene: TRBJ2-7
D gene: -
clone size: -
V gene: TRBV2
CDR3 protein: CASSGKTLSSYEQYF
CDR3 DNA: TGTGCCAGCAGTGGAAAGACACTGAGCTCCTACGAGCAGTACTTC

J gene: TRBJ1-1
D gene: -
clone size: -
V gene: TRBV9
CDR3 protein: CASSAHHGSAEAFF
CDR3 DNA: TGTGCCAGCAGCGCCCATCACGGGAGCGCTGAAGCTTTCTTT

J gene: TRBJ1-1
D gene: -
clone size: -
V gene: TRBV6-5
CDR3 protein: CASSYSTTGPPEAFF
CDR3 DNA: TGTGCCAGCAGTTACTCGACGACAGGCCCACCTGAAGCTTTCTTT

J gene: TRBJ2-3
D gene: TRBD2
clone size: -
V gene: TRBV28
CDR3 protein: CASSFLSGTTDTQYF
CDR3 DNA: TGTGCCAGCAGTTTTTTAAGCGGGACTACAGATACGCAGTATTTT

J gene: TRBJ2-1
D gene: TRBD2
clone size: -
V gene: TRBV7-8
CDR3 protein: CASLDPRDPRGRASNEQFF
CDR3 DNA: TGTGCCAGCCTAGACCCCAGGGACCCCCGCGGGAGGGCCTCGAATGAGCAGTTCTTC

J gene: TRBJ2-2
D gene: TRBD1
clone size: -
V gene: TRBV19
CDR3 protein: CASSIQGADTGELFF
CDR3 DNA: TGTGCCAGTAGTATACAGGGGGCGGACACCGGGGAGCTGTTTTTT

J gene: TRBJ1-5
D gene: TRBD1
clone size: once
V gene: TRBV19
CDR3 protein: CASKPGQLNQPQHF
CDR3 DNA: TGTGCCAGTAAACCGGGACAGCTCAATCAGCCCCAGCATTTT

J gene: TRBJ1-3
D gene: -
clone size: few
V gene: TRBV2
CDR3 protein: CASRDRSSGNTIYF
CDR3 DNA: TGTGCCAGCAGAGACAGGAGCTCTGGAAACACCATATATTTT